The present TCR beta chain was sequenced within a study of blood T cell repertoires in COVID-19. About the research overall: The origin of the acute and convalescent COVID-19 samples was the United States, Italy and Spain.

The CDR3 runs to 20 residues. The germline V and J ends were trimmed by 2 bases and 0 bases, with 29 bases remaining between them. Germline CDR1 GTSNPN, CDR2 SVGIG (reference sequence). It was during active infection that Seattle patients were enrolled and then longitudinally followed. In the source study's methods: Reference gene primers were amplified, and this amplification served to estimate nucleated cell counts. Data came from immunoSEQ multiplex PCR; TCRdb stores just in-frame clones and leaves some out. The V and J calls and the clone size are those of that table, but D and trimming were determined from the DNA. The sample shows 190,000 or so clones, 94% of them seen only once.

This TCR was recovered from a man aged 25 to 40 with COVID-19, enrolled during active disease. V gene TRBV30 combines with J gene TRBJ2-7, with a weak D call TRBD2 (7 bases). Specimen: peripheral blood. The CDR3 is CAWSPRGAGRGPSSSYEQYF. CDR3 DNA sequence: TGTGCCTGGAGTCCACGGGGGGCGGGCAGGGGCCCCTCTAGCTCCTACGAGCAGTACTTC.